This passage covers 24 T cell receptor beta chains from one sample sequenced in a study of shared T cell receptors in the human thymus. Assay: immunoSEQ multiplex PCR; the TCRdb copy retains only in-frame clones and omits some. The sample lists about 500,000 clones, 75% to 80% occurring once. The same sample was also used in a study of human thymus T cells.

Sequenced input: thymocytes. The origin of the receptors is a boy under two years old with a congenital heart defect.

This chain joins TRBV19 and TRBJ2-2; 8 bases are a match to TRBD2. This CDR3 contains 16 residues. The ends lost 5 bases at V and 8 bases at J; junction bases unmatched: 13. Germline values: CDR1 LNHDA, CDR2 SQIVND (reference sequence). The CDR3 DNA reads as TGTGCCAGTAGTTCGATAGCGGGAACGGGGGAAGGGGAGCTGTTTTTT. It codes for CASSSIAGTGEGELFF.

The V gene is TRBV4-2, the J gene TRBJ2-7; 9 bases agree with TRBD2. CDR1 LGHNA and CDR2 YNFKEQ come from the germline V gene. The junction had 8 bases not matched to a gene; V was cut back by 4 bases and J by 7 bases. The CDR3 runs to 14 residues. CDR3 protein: CASSLFGSGREQYF. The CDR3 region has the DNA TGTGCCAGCAGCCTTTTTGGTAGCGGGAGAGAGCAGTACTTC.

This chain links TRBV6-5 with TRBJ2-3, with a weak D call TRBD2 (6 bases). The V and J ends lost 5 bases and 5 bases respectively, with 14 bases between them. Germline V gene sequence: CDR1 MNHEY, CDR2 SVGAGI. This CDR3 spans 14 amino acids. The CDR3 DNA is TGTGCCAGCAGTCCTCTAGTGGGGGGAGATACGCAGTATTTT. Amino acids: CASSPLVGGDTQYF.

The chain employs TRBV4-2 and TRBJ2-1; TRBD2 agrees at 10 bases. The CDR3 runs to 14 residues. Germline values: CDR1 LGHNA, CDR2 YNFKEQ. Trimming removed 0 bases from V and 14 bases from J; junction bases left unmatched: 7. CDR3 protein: CASSQDASGRREFF. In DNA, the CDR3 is TGTGCCAGCAGCCAAGATGCTAGCGGGAGACGCGAGTTCTTC.

The CDR3 spells CASSSGVQETQYF. DNA of the CDR3: TGTGCCAGCAGTTCGGGAGTTCAAGAGACCCAGTACTTC. The J gene is TRBJ2-5, the V gene TRBV7-7, with D possibly TRBD2 on 6 matching bases. Germline V CDR1 and CDR2: SSHAT, FNYEAQ (reference sequence). The CDR3 loop spans 13 amino acids. Trimming took off 6 bases at V and 2 bases at J, with 10 bases between the two ends.

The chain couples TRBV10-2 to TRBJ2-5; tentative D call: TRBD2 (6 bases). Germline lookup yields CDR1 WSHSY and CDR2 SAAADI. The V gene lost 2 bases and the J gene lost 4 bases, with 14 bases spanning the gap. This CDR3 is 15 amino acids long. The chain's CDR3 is CASSEPRRAGETQYF. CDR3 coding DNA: TGCGCCAGCAGTGAGCCCCGGAGGGCCGGAGAGACCCAGTACTTC.

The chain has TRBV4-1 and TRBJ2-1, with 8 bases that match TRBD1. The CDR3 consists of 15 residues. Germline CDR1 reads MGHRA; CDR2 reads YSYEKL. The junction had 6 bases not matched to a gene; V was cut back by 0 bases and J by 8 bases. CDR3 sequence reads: CASSQDLDRVDEQFF. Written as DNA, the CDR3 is TGCGCCAGCAGCCAAGACCTGGACAGGGTCGATGAGCAGTTCTTC.

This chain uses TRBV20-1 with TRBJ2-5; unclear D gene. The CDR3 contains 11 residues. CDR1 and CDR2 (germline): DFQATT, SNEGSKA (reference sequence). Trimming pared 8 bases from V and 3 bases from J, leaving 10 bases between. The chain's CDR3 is CSFPQKETQYF. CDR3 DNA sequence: TGCAGTTTTCCCCAAAAAGAGACCCAGTACTTC.

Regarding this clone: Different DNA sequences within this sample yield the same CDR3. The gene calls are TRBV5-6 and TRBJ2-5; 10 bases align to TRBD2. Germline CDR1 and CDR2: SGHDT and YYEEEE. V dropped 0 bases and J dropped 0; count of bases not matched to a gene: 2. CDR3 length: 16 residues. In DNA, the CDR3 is TGTGCCAGCAGCTTGGGACTAGCGGGTTACCAAGAGACCCAGTACTTC. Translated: CASSLGLAGYQETQYF.

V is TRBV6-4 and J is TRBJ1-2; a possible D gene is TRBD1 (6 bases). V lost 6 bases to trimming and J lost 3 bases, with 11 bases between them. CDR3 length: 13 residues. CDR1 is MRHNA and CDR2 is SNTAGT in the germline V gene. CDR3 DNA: TGTGCCAGCAGGGCCTACAGGGACTATGGCTACACCTTC. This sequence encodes CASRAYRDYGYTF.

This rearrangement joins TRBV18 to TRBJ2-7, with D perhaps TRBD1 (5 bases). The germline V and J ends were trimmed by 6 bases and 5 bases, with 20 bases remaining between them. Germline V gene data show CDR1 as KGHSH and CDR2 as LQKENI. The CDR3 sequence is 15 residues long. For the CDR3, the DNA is TGTGCCAGCTCTAATGCCGGGCCCCAGGGCCACGAGCAGTACTTC. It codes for CASSNAGPQGHEQYF. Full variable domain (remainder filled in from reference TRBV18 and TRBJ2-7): NAGVMQNPRHLVRRRGQEARLRCSPMKGHSHVYWYRQLPEEGLKFMVYLQKENIIDESGMPKERFSAEFPKEGPSILRIQQVVRGDSAAYFCASSNAGPQGHEQYFGPGTRLTVT.

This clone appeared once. CDR3 sequence: CATSGRQGSLIYANEKLFF. As DNA, the CDR3 is TGTGCCACCAGCGGTCGACAGGGAAGCCTTATATATGCTAATGAAAAACTGTTTTTT. The rearrangement uses TRBV15 and TRBJ1-4; 7 nucleotides match TRBD1. Germline V gene sequence: CDR1 LNHNV, CDR2 YYDKDF (reference sequence). V lost 5 bases and J lost 3; bases outside the gene matches: 18. The CDR3 is made up of 19 amino acids.

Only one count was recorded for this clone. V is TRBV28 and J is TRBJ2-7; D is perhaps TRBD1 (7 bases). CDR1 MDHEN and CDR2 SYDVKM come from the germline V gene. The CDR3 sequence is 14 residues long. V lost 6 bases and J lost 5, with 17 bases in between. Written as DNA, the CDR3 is TGTGCCAGCAGGCGGAGGGGGCAAACTAACGAGCAGTACTTC. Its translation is CASRRRGQTNEQYF.

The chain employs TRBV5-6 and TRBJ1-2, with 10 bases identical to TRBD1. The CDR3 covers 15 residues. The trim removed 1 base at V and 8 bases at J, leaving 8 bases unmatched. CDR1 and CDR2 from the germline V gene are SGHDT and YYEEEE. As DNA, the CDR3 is TGTGCCAGCAGCTTGTGTGACAGGGGGCCCTCGGGCTACACCTTC. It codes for CASSLCDRGPSGYTF.

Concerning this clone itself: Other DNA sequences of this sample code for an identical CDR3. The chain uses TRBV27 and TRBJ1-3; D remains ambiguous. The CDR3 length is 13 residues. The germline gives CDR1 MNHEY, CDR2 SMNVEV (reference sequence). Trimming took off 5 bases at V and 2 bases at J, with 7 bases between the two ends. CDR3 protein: CASSLGAGNTIYF. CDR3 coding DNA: TGTGCCAGCAGTCTCGGGGCTGGAAACACCATATATTTT.

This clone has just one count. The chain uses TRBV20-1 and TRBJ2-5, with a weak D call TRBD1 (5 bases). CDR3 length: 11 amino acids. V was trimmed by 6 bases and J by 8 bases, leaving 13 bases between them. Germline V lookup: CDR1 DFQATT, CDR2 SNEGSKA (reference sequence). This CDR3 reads CSAPRAGTQYF. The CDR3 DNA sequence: TGCAGTGCCCCCAGGGCAGGCACCCAGTACTTC.

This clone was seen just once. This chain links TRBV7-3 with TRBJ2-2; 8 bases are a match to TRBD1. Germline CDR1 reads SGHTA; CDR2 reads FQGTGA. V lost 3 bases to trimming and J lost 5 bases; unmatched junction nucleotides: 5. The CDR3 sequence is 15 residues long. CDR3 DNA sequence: TGTGCCAGCAGCTTGGCCCGGACAGGGACCGGGGAGCTGTTTTTT. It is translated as CASSLARTGTGELFF.

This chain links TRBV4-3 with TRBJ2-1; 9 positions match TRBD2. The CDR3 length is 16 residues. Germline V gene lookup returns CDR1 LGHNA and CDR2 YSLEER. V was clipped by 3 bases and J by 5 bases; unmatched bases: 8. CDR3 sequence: CASSQEYERGDNEQFF. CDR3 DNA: TGCGCCAGCAGCCAGGAGTATGAGCGGGGGGACAATGAGCAGTTCTTC.

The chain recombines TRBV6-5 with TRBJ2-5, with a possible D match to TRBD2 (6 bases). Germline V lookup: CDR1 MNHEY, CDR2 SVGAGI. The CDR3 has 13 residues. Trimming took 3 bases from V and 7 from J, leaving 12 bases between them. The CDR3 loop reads CASSYRGGGTQYF. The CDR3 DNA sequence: TGTGCCAGCAGTTATCGGGGAGGCGGGACCCAGTACTTC.

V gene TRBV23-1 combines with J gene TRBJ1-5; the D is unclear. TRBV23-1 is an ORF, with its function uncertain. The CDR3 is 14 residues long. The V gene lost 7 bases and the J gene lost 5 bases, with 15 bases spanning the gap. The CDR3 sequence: CASTHDGFHQPQHF. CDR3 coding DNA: TGCGCCAGCACCCACGACGGGTTTCATCAGCCCCAGCATTTT.

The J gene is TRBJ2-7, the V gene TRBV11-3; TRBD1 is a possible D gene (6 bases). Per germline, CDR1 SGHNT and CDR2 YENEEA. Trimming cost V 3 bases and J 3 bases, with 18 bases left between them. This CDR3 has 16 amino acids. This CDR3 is CASSFVRQVVGYEQYF. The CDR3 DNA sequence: TGTGCCAGCAGCTTCGTCCGACAGGTCGTCGGCTACGAGCAGTACTTC.

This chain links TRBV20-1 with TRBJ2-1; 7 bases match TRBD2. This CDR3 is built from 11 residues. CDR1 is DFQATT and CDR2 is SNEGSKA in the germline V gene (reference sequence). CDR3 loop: CASSGKREQFF. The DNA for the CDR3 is TGCGCCTCGAGCGGGAAAAGGGAGCAGTTCTTC.

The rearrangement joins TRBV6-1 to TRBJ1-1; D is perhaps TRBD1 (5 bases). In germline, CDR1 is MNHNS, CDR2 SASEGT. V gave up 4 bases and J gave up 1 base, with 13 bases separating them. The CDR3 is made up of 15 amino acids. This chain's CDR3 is CASSVSRQPNTEAFF. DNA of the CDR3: TGTGCCAGCAGTGTCTCAAGACAGCCGAACACTGAAGCTTTCTTT.

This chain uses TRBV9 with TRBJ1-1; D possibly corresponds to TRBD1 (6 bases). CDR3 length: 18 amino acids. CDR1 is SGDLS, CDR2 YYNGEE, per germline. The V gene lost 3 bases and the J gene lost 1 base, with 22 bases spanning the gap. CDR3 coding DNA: TGTGCCAGCAGCGCCTCCCCCAGGGACATTGAGGGGAACACTGAAGCTTTCTTT. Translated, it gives CASSASPRDIEGNTEAFF.